The present entry profiles one TCR beta chain with its context. The antigen is not known. These data originate in a study of cytomegalovirus exposure and HLA in healthy donors. Study context: Of about 390 genotyped donors, 75% to 90% grouped in the Caucasian-associated ancestry cluster. Study-level findings and limits: Later analysis placed DRB1 highest and HLA-C lowest in TCR association rates, which differed by HLA locus. The availability of immune exposure information extended only to CMV serostatus.

A multiplex PCR was run with 60 Vbeta primers and 13 Jbeta primers. How the authors handled the data: An analysis that came later counted 80 million or so unique TCR beta chains, around 12 million shared. This table comes from immunoSEQ multiplex PCR, and its TCRdb copy is limited to in-frame clones, with some not included. D and trimming come from the DNA, and the V and J calls and clone size come from that table. The repertoire holds around 170,000 clones, 76% seen once, with around 1.5% in the top ten. V lost 7 bases to trimming and J lost 0 bases; unmatched junction nucleotides: 3. Germline V gene data show CDR1 as SQVTM and CDR2 as ANQGSEA. This CDR3 has 13 residues.

Material for sequencing was PBMCs. The J gene is TRBJ2-1, the V gene TRBV29-1; 7 bases are shared with TRBD1. The sequence was obtained from a man between 18 and 29 years old in good health and CMV-seronegative. CDR3 sequence (DNA): TGCAGCGCCCAGGGGGACTCCTACAATGAGCAGTTCTTC. It codes for CSAQGDSYNEQFF.